This T cell receptor beta chain was documented in a study of blood T cell repertoires in COVID-19. Study-level background: Samples taken during acute and convalescent COVID-19 were collected in the United States, Italy and Spain. In each case, the material was cDNA or gDNA derived from T cells, B-cell-depleted T cells, or PBMCs.

On this clone: A read error may be the cause here, since a much bigger clone is one base away.

V was clipped by 2 bases and J by 9 bases; unmatched bases: 4. Germline CDR1 reads MNHNY; CDR2 reads SVGAGI (reference sequence). CDR3 length: 14 residues. As processed by the authors: Amplification with reference gene primers provided the estimates of nucleated cell counts. Using immunoSEQ multiplex PCR, the repertoire was profiled, and TCRdb retains in-frame clones only, with some absent. That table gives V, J and clone size, and the DNA gave D and trimming. The sample consists of roughly 250,000 clones, roughly 80% of them appearing once. Sequenced input: peripheral blood. The source of this sequence is an elderly woman with active or convalescent COVID-19. The chain carries TRBV6-6 and TRBJ1-6; 7 bases match TRBD1. DNA for the CDR3: TGTGCCAGCAGTTACGGGACAGTGGGTTCACCCCTCCACTTT. It is translated as CASSYGTVGSPLHF.